This TCR beta chain was documented in a study of T-cell reconstitution after alpha-beta-depleted transplantation in children. Findings and caveats of the study: Fresh T-cell production supplied most of the T-cell counts and diversity seen one year after transplant.

Preparation of the TCRbeta library was carried out with unique molecular identifiers. TCRdb fed the PCR reads into MiXCR, producing one record per CDR3 protein. The data show 440,000 or so distinct CDR3 sequences, 43% seen once. V lost 0 bases, J lost 5 bases, and 22 bases lay in between. Germline assignment: CDR1 DFQATT and CDR2 SNEGSKA (reference sequence). This CDR3 is 17 amino acids long. The table lists this clonotype with a few counts. No antigen is known for it. The chain links TRBV20-1 to TRBJ2-5, with D perhaps matching TRBD1 (5 bases). This receptor was taken from a girl aged 2 to 9 with aplastic anemia, due to receive a stem cell transplant. The material sequenced was PBMCs, taken before TCRalphabeta/CD19-depleted stem cell transplant. The CDR3 coding sequence is TGCAGTGCTAGAGATCTCTACCAGGGCGACCTTGCGGAGACCCAGTACTTC. This sequence encodes CSARDLYQGDLAETQYF.